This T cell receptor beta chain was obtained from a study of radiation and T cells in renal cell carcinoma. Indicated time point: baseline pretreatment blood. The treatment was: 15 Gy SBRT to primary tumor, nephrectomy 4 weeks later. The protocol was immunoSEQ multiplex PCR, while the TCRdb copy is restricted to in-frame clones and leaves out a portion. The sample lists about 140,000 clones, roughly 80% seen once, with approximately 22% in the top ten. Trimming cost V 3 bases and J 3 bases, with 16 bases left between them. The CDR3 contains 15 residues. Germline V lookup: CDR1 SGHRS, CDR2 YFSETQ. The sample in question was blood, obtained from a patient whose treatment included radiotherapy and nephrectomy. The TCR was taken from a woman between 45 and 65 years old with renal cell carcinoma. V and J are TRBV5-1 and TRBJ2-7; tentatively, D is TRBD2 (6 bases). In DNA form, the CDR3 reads TGCGCCAGCAGCTCTAGACAGCCCGGGGGCTACGAGCAGTACTTC. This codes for CASSSRQPGGYEQYF.